The rows below give T cell receptor beta chains drawn from one sample of a study of T cells in Graves' hyperthyroidism and ophthalmopathy. TCRdb analysed the multiplex PCR reads with MiXCR anew, one entry per CDR3 protein. The table shows about 420,000 distinct CDR3 sequences, with roughly 13% occurring only once. Sequenced input: blood. The receptors were sampled from a woman aged 18-30 years with Graves' hyperthyroidism. The CDR3 runs from the conserved cysteine through the conserved F or W. D genes are given only for firm matches. The listing skips clone size in some rows; elsewhere it reads once, few, many or a size class.

size: few
V: TRBV7-9
D: NA
J: TRBJ2-7
length: 12
DNA: TGTGCCAGCAGCATGGATTTATACGAGCAGTACTTC
CDR3: CASSMDLYEQYF

size: NA
V: TRBV27
D: TRBD1
J: TRBJ1-2
length: 14
DNA: TGTGCCAGCAGTTCAGGACAGGGTTTCTATGGCTACACCTTC
CDR3: CASSSGQGFYGYTF

size: many
V: TRBV18
D: NA
J: TRBJ2-1
length: 14
DNA: TGTGCCAGCTCACGAAACAGGGAGTACAATGAGCAGTTCTTC
CDR3: CASSRNREYNEQFF

size: many
V: TRBV7-3
D: NA
J: TRBJ2-3
length: 14
DNA: TGTGCCAGCAGCTCCCCTAAAAGGAGTGATACGCAGTATTTT
CDR3: CASSSPKRSDTQYF

size: few
V: TRBV30
D: NA
J: TRBJ2-1
length: 14
DNA: TGTGCCGGGGAGCCTAGTGGCTGGTCCAATGAGCAGTTCTTC
CDR3: CAGEPSGWSNEQFF

size: NA
V: TRBV27
D: NA
J: TRBJ2-7
length: 16
DNA: TGTGCCAGCAGTTTTAAAGCGGGCAGGGACATCTACGAGCAGTACTTC
CDR3: CASSFKAGRDIYEQYF

size: many
V: TRBV29-1
D: TRBD1
J: TRBJ1-3
length: 15
DNA: TGCAGCGTTGAAGGACAGGGGGGCTCTGGAAACACCATATATTTT
CDR3: CSVEGQGGSGNTIYF

size: many
V: TRBV28
D: NA
J: TRBJ1-5
length: 14
DNA: TGTGCCAGCAGTTTGCATGTCGCAAATCAGCCCCAGCATTTT
CDR3: CASSLHVANQPQHF

size: NA
V: TRBV7-7
D: NA
J: TRBJ2-1
length: 16
DNA: TGTGCTAGCAGCCCGCTTCTTAGGGCGGTAGACAATGAGCAGTTCTTC
CDR3: CASSPLLRAVDNEQFF

size: many
V: TRBV28
D: NA
J: TRBJ2-6
length: 16
DNA: TGTGCCAGCAGGACGTCGCAGGGTTCTGGGGCCAACGTCCTGACTTTC
CDR3: CASRTSQGSGANVLTF

size: many
V: TRBV11-2
D: NA
J: TRBJ2-7
length: 15
DNA: TGTGCCAGCAGCTTTTCGGGGCGCAGACACTACGAGCAGTACTTC
CDR3: CASSFSGRRHYEQYF

size: many
V: TRBV28
D: TRBD1
J: TRBJ2-1
length: 14
DNA: TGTGCCAGCACCTCTCCGGGACAGGGGACTGAGCAGTTCTTC
CDR3: CASTSPGQGTEQFF

size: NA
V: TRBV15
D: TRBD2
J: TRBJ2-1
length: 15
DNA: TGTGCCACCAGTACCGGGACTAGCGACTACAATGAGCAGTTCTTC
CDR3: CATSTGTSDYNEQFF

size: NA
V: TRBV2
D: TRBD1
J: TRBJ2-2
length: 13
DNA: TGTGCCAGTGCGGACAGGGCCACCGGGGAGCTGTTTTTT
CDR3: CASADRATGELFF

size: many
V: TRBV28
D: NA
J: TRBJ1-1
length: 15
DNA: TGTGCCAGCAGTCCCCAGCGATCGGGTCGGACTGAAGCTTTCTTT
CDR3: CASSPQRSGRTEAFF

size: NA
V: TRBV13
D: NA
J: TRBJ1-6
length: 16
DNA: TGTGCCAGCAGCCAATCGTGGGGGTCGGGGAATTCACCCCTCCACTTT
CDR3: CASSQSWGSGNSPLHF

size: NA
V: TRBV5-1
D: TRBD1
J: TRBJ1-4
length: 14
DNA: TGCGCCAGCAGCCCCGGGACAGCCCATGAAAAACTGTTTTTT
CDR3: CASSPGTAHEKLFF

size: NA
V: TRBV6-1
D: TRBD1
J: TRBJ1-2
length: 16
DNA: TGTGCCAGCAGAAGGGACAGGGCAACCTTTAACTATGGCTACACCTTC
CDR3: CASRRDRATFNYGYTF

size: many
V: TRBV11-1
D: TRBD1
J: TRBJ1-1
length: 15
DNA: TGTGCCAGCAGCTTAAACAGGGGGCGCATCGCTGAAGCTTTCTTT
CDR3: CASSLNRGRIAEAFF

size: NA
V: TRBV9
D: TRBD1
J: TRBJ1-5
length: 17
DNA: TGTGCCAGCAGCGGCGACGGGACAGGGAATAGCAATCAGCCCCAGCATTTT
CDR3: CASSGDGTGNSNQPQHF

size: many
V: TRBV12-3/TRBV12-4
D: NA
J: TRBJ2-2
length: 14
DNA: TGTGCCAGCAGTTTCAGAACGAACACCGGGGAGCTGTTTTTT
CDR3: CASSFRTNTGELFF

size: many
V: TRBV18
D: NA
J: TRBJ1-1
length: 13
DNA: TGTGCCAGCTCACCGCCCGACCGGGGGGTAGCTTTCTTT
CDR3: CASSPPDRGVAFF

size: once
V: TRBV20-1
D: TRBD1
J: TRBJ2-1
length: 17
DNA: TGCAGTGCTACCCGGGGGACAGGGATCACTGTAGGCAATGAGCAGTTCTTC
CDR3: CSATRGTGITVGNEQFF

size: many
V: TRBV6-5
D: NA
J: TRBJ2-3
length: 16
DNA: TGTGCCAGCAGTTCGCGTTCAGGAAAAAGCACAGATACGCAGTATTTT
CDR3: CASSSRSGKSTDTQYF

size: many
V: TRBV20-1
D: NA
J: TRBJ2-7
length: 12
DNA: TGCAGTGCTCGGGACGCCTCCTACGAGCAGTACTTC
CDR3: CSARDASYEQYF

size: many
V: TRBV20-1
D: NA
J: TRBJ1-2
length: 10
DNA: TGCAGTGCTAGTGCTTATGGCTACACCTTC
CDR3: CSASAYGYTF

size: few
V: TRBV5-1
D: NA
J: TRBJ2-3
length: 14
DNA: TGCGCCAGCAGCTTGGAACAAGACACAGATACGCAGTATTTT
CDR3: CASSLEQDTDTQYF

size: few
V: TRBV27
D: TRBD1
J: TRBJ2-5
length: 15
DNA: TGTGCCAGCAGTCCACACGGACAGGACCAAGAGACCCAGTACTTC
CDR3: CASSPHGQDQETQYF

size: NA
V: TRBV19
D: TRBD2
J: TRBJ2-1
length: 16
DNA: TGTGCCAGTACCGAACGCGGTAGCGGGAGTTTCAATGAGCAGTTCTTC
CDR3: CASTERGSGSFNEQFF

size: NA
V: TRBV4-2
D: NA
J: TRBJ2-3
length: 12
DNA: TGTGCCAGCAGCCAAGAAATAGATACGCAGTATTTT
CDR3: CASSQEIDTQYF

size: many
V: TRBV3-1
D: TRBD1
J: TRBJ1-2
length: 15
DNA: TGTGCCAGCAGCCAGTTCCCTTCAGGGGGGAGTGGCTACACCTTC
CDR3: CASSQFPSGGSGYTF

size: many
V: TRBV12-3/TRBV12-4
D: NA
J: TRBJ2-5
length: 14
DNA: TGTGCCAGCAGTTTAGGGGGTATGGCCGAGACCCAGTACTTC
CDR3: CASSLGGMAETQYF

size: many
V: TRBV5-1
D: TRBD2
J: TRBJ2-7
length: 17
DNA: TGCGCCAGCAGCTTGGCGGTCGGGCGGGAGTTCTCCTACGAGCAGTACTTC
CDR3: CASSLAVGREFSYEQYF

size: many
V: TRBV12-3/TRBV12-4
D: NA
J: TRBJ2-7
length: 13
DNA: TGTGCCAGCAGTTTAGTTCCGGGATACGAGCAGTACTTC
CDR3: CASSLVPGYEQYF

size: many
V: TRBV6-2/TRBV6-3
D: TRBD1
J: TRBJ2-2
length: 17
DNA: TGTGCCAGCAGTTACGCCGGACAGGGACGCATTGGCGGGGAGCTGTTTTTT
CDR3: CASSYAGQGRIGGELFF

size: many
V: TRBV6-2/TRBV6-3
D: NA
J: TRBJ2-3
length: 12
DNA: TGTGCCAGCCTGGATTTGGGGGATACGCAGTATTTT
CDR3: CASLDLGDTQYF

size: few
V: TRBV10-1
D: NA
J: TRBJ1-1
length: 14
DNA: TGCGCCAGCAGTGAGTCTTCGGGGTATGGTGAAGCTTTCTTT
CDR3: CASSESSGYGEAFF

size: NA
V: TRBV7-9
D: TRBD2
J: TRBJ2-1
length: 17
DNA: TGTGCCAGCAGCTTAGAAGGCGGGAGGGCCTGGGACAATGAGCAGTTCTTC
CDR3: CASSLEGGRAWDNEQFF

size: many
V: TRBV11-2
D: NA
J: TRBJ1-2
length: 15
DNA: TGTGCCAGCAGCCCCCTTGGCCGGGGCGGCTATGGCTACACCTTC
CDR3: CASSPLGRGGYGYTF

size: few
V: TRBV6-2/TRBV6-3
D: NA
J: TRBJ2-3
length: 12
DNA: TGTGCCAGCGGGGTTGGCACAGATACGCAGTATTTT
CDR3: CASGVGTDTQYF

size: many
V: TRBV13
D: TRBD2
J: TRBJ2-1
length: 16
DNA: TGTGCCAGCAGCATAGCCCTAGCGGGAGGTGGAAATGAGCAGTTCTTC
CDR3: CASSIALAGGGNEQFF

size: few
V: TRBV20-1
D: NA
J: TRBJ2-1
length: 12
DNA: TGCAGTGCTAGCCCCTCTTACAATGAGCAGTTCTTC
CDR3: CSASPSYNEQFF

size: many
V: TRBV12-3/TRBV12-4
D: NA
J: TRBJ1-2
length: 14
DNA: TGTGCCAGCACCCCGGTGAGCGGATCCTATGGCTACACCTTC
CDR3: CASTPVSGSYGYTF

size: NA
V: TRBV6-2/TRBV6-3
D: TRBD2
J: TRBJ2-1
length: 16
DNA: TGTGCCAGCAGTTCCTTAGCGGGACGCTCCTACAATGAGCAGTTCTTC
CDR3: CASSSLAGRSYNEQFF

size: NA
V: TRBV5-1
D: TRBD1
J: TRBJ1-1
length: 15
DNA: TGCGCCAGCAGGGCAGGGGGCGAAGTGGGCACTGAAGCTTTCTTT
CDR3: CASRAGGEVGTEAFF

size: many
V: TRBV28
D: TRBD2
J: TRBJ2-1
length: 16
DNA: TGTGCCAGCAGCACCTACCGGACTAGCGGAAGAGGTGAGCAGTTCTTC
CDR3: CASSTYRTSGRGEQFF

size: many
V: TRBV5-1
D: NA
J: TRBJ2-3
length: 16
DNA: TGCGCCAGCAGCGGAGCGCCGGAGGGCCGGAGAGATACGCAGTATTTT
CDR3: CASSGAPEGRRDTQYF

size: NA
V: TRBV19
D: TRBD1
J: TRBJ2-5
length: 13
DNA: TGTGCCAGTTCGACAGGGCGTGGGGAGACCCAGTACTTC
CDR3: CASSTGRGETQYF

size: NA
V: TRBV11-2
D: NA
J: TRBJ2-1
length: 14
DNA: TGTGCCAGCAGCTTTAGCGGACTTACCAATGAGCAGTTCTTC
CDR3: CASSFSGLTNEQFF

size: few
V: TRBV4-1
D: NA
J: TRBJ2-7
length: 13
DNA: TGCGCCAGCAGCCAAGAAGGACTACTCGAGCAGTACTTC
CDR3: CASSQEGLLEQYF

size: many
V: TRBV5-6
D: TRBD1
J: TRBJ1-1
length: 17
DNA: TGTGCCAGCAGCTTGGAGGGACAGGGGCTTCTGAACACTGAAGCTTTCTTT
CDR3: CASSLEGQGLLNTEAFF

size: few
V: TRBV14
D: NA
J: TRBJ2-2
length: 15
DNA: TGTGCCAGCGCACGGACAGTTTTGAGGGGCGGGGAGCTGTTTTTT
CDR3: CASARTVLRGGELFF

size: many
V: TRBV28
D: NA
J: TRBJ1-1
length: 12
DNA: TGTGCCGGTGGGAGCGGCGGCACTGAAGCTTTCTTT
CDR3: CAGGSGGTEAFF

size: many
V: TRBV3-1
D: NA
J: TRBJ1-2
length: 13
DNA: TGTGCCAGCAGCCAAGGGAAAAACTATGGCTACACCTTC
CDR3: CASSQGKNYGYTF

size: many
V: TRBV28
D: NA
J: TRBJ1-3
length: 15
DNA: TGTGCCAGCAGTTCCTTCGGGACGGCCGGAAACACCATATATTTT
CDR3: CASSSFGTAGNTIYF

size: few
V: TRBV19
D: NA
J: TRBJ1-5
length: 12
DNA: TGTGCCAGTAGTTGGAGCAATCAGCCCCAGCATTTT
CDR3: CASSWSNQPQHF

size: few
V: TRBV13
D: TRBD1
J: TRBJ1-1
length: 15
DNA: TGTGCCAGCAGCTTAACGGGACAGGGGGCCGGTGAAGCTTTCTTT
CDR3: CASSLTGQGAGEAFF

size: many
V: TRBV10-3
D: TRBD2
J: TRBJ2-3
length: 17
DNA: TGTGCCATCAGCCCTAGGACTAGCGGGACGGGGACAGATACGCAGTATTTT
CDR3: CAISPRTSGTGTDTQYF